This T cell receptor (beta chain) was sequenced during a study of T cell responses to AZD1222 COVID-19 vaccine. Study-level information: Recipients boosted at about 4 weeks or about 12 weeks are pooled.

Profiling relied on immunoSEQ multiplex PCR, and the TCRdb table lists in-frame clones only, not all of them. The sample includes about 100,000 clones, 87% of them seen just once. The specimen comprised peripheral blood, sampled on day 0 of AZD1222 vaccination. This sequence was found in an adult in good health.

The CDR3 loop reads CASSVQGGFVTEAFF. The CDR3 region has the DNA TGTGCCAGCAGTGTTCAGGGAGGGTTTGTGACTGAAGCTTTCTTT. This chain connects TRBV6-4 to TRBJ1-1, with TRBD1 as a possible D gene (5 bases). V lost 4 bases to trimming and J lost 5 bases, with 17 bases between them. The germline V gene has CDR1 MRHNA and CDR2 SNTAGT. The CDR3 contains 15 residues.